This T cell receptor beta chain was captured in a study of shared clonotypes between healthy human individuals. The study, taken as a whole, reports: The expectation was that sequencing depth would affect clonotype sharing among donors.

A note on this clone: The antigen remains undetermined.

The study drew its donors from healthy HIV-negative adults without recent acute infections or vaccinations. Germline CDR1 reads KGHSH; CDR2 reads LQKENI. This CDR3 spans 16 amino acids. Deletions cut 0 bases from V and 2 bases from J, with 10 bases between. TCRdb keeps only in-frame clones here, not all; method: immunoSEQ multiplex PCR. The sample includes roughly 1,600,000 clones, 98% of them seen just once. The chain combines TRBV18 with TRBJ2-2, with D perhaps TRBD1 or TRBD2 (6 bases each). This sequence originates from a man aged 30 to 39 in good health. Sequencing was done on a sample of naive CD4+ T cells sorted from blood. Documented subset: CD45RA+ positively selected. Here the CDR3 reads CASSPPRGRNTGELFF. The DNA for the CDR3 is TGTGCCAGCTCACCACCTCGGGGGCGCAACACCGGGGAGCTGTTTTTT.